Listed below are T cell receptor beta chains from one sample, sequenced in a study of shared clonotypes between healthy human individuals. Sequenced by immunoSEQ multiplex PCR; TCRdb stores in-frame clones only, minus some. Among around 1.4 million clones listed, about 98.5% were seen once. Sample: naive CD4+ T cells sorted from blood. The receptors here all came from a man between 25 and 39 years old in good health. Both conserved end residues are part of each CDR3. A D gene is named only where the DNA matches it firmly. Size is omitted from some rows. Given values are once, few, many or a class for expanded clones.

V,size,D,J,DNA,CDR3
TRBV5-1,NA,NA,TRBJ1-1,TGCGCCAGCAGCTTGGCCGCGGGACAAGGGCCTCTTGAAGCTTTCTTT,CASSLAAGQGPLEAFF
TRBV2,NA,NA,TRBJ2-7,TGTGCCAGCAGTGTGGCGGAGCAGTACTTC,CASSVAEQYF
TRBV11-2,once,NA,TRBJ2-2,TGTGCCAGCAGCCAGATCGATAGCGGGAACACCGGGGAGCTGTTTTTT,CASSQIDSGNTGELFF
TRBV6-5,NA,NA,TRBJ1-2,TGTGCCAGCAGTTACACCCCAGGGAAACTGAACTATGGCTACACCTTC,CASSYTPGKLNYGYTF
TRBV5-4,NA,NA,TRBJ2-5,TGTGCCAGCAGCTTGGCCAGTGGGAGCCAAGAGACCCAGTACTTC,CASSLASGSQETQYF
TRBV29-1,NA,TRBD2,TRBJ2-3,TGCAGCTCTCTCGGTGGGCGGGAGACGAAGGATACGCAGTATTTT,CSSLGGRETKDTQYF
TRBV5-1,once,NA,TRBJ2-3,TGCGCCAGCAGCTTGGTTGTCAGAAATACGCAGTATTTT,CASSLVVRNTQYF
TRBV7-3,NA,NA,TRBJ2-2,TGTGCCAGCAGCTCACAGCCTCAGGGGCCCCTCGCTGGCGGCGGGGAGCTGTTTTTT,CASSSQPQGPLAGGGELFF
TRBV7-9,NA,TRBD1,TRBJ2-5,TGTGCCAGCCTTTCAACGGGACAGGGAGAGACCCAGTACTTC,CASLSTGQGETQYF
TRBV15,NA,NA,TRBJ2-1,TGTGCCACCAGCAGAGATTATCGTTCTAGCAGCGCTGGTGAGCAGTTCTTC,CATSRDYRSSSAGEQFF
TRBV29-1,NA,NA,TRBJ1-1,TGCAGCGTAGACAGGAACACTGAAGCTTTCTTT,CSVDRNTEAFF
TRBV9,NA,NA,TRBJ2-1,TGTGCCAGCAGCGTAGGGAGGGGGTACAATGAGCAGTTCTTC,CASSVGRGYNEQFF
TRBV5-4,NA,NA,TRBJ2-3,TGTGCCAGCAGCGGGCGGTTCACAGATACGCAGTATTTT,CASSGRFTDTQYF